This is a list of T cell receptor beta chains from one sample in a study of T cell changes during pregnancy in multiple sclerosis. The repertoire was sequenced with immunoSEQ multiplex PCR; TCRdb's copy has only in-frame clones and lacks some. The sample lists 84,000 or so clones; approximately 94% were seen once. Sample: peripheral blood, taken in the third trimester of pregnancy. These receptors all stem from a female donor with multiple sclerosis, enrolled in a pregnancy study. Both conserved end residues are part of each CDR3. The D gene is left open where the match is weak. For some rows the clone size is stated as once, few or many, or as a class when expanded; others skip it.

17,TRBD2,-,TRBJ2-3,TRBV5-4,CASSPGLAGGPTDTQYF,TGTGCCAGCAGCCCCGGGCTAGCGGGGGGGCCGACAGATACGCAGTATTTT
15,-,-,TRBJ1-2,TRBV7-2,CASSPPFNTGYGYTF,TGTGCCAGCAGCCCCCCGTTTAATACAGGCTATGGCTACACCTTC
15,TRBD1,-,TRBJ1-5,TRBV27,CASSLGQSLNQPQHF,TGTGCCAGCAGTTTGGGACAGTCCCTGAATCAGCCCCAGCATTTT
19,TRBD1,once,TRBJ2-1,TRBV10-2,CASSPPGWGDRGSYNEQFF,TGCGCCAGCAGTCCTCCGGGCTGGGGGGACAGGGGGTCCTACAATGAGCAGTTCTTC
14,TRBD2,-,TRBJ2-7,TRBV7-9,CASSFSGGTYEQYF,TGTGCCAGCAGTTTTAGCGGGGGGACCTACGAGCAGTACTTC
14,-,-,TRBJ2-5,TRBV18,CASSPGGNQETQYF,TGTGCCAGCTCACCAGGAGGGAACCAAGAGACCCAGTACTTC
13,TRBD1,-,TRBJ1-2,TRBV10-3,CATGQGTNYGYTF,TGTGCCACCGGACAGGGTACTAACTATGGCTACACCTTC
15,-,-,TRBJ2-1,TRBV6-5,CASRGDTCSYNEQFF,TGTGCCAGCAGGGGGGACACTTGCTCCTACAATGAGCAGTTCTTC
16,TRBD2,once,TRBJ2-3,TRBV7-3,CASSPIAGGTTDTQYF,TGTGCCAGCAGCCCTATAGCGGGGGGTACCACAGATACGCAGTATTTT
15,TRBD1,-,TRBJ1-6,TRBV10-1,CASSQGPQGSSPLHF,TGCGCCAGCTCCCAGGGCCCACAGGGGAGTTCACCCCTCCACTTT
13,-,-,TRBJ2-7,TRBV15,CATSRNRVHEQYF,TGTGCCACCAGCAGAAACAGGGTCCACGAGCAGTACTTC
13,-,-,TRBJ2-3,TRBV27,CASIEGGTDTQYF,TGTGCCAGCATTGAGGGTGGGACAGATACGCAGTATTTT
12,-,-,TRBJ1-1,TRBV10-3,CAISDPGREAFF,TGTGCCATCAGTGACCCGGGGAGAGAAGCTTTCTTT
16,-,-,TRBJ1-5,TRBV27,CASSLSAGDANQPQHF,TGTGCCAGCAGTTTATCGGCAGGGGACGCCAATCAGCCCCAGCATTTT
13,TRBD1,-,TRBJ2-7,TRBV5-1,CASSATGAYEQYF,TGCGCCAGCAGCGCAACAGGGGCCTACGAGCAGTACTTC
18,TRBD1,-,TRBJ2-7,TRBV4-1,CASSQDFVTGRLGEEQYF,TGCGCCAGCAGCCAAGATTTCGTGACAGGGCGCCTTGGGGAGGAGCAGTACTTC
16,-,-,TRBJ2-1,TRBV4-1,CASSQDPGPGDNEQFF,TGCGCCAGCAGCCAAGACCCAGGGCCGGGTGACAATGAGCAGTTCTTC
13,-,-,TRBJ1-1,TRBV29-1,CSGYREGSTEAFF,TGCAGCGGTTACAGGGAAGGGTCCACTGAAGCTTTCTTT
13,-,-,TRBJ1-1,TRBV5-1,CATREGLNTEAFF,TGCGCCACCAGAGAGGGATTGAACACTGAAGCTTTCTTT
12,-,-,TRBJ2-7,TRBV10-3,CAIGRESYEQYF,TGTGCCATCGGTAGGGAGTCCTACGAGCAGTACTTC
20,TRBD2,once,TRBJ2-7,TRBV13,CASSSNLGTSGGAEDHEQYF,TGTGCCAGCAGCTCTAACCTGGGGACTAGCGGGGGGGCAGAGGACCACGAGCAGTACTTC
12,-,-,TRBJ2-7,TRBV2,CASRAWRDEQYF,TGTGCCAGCAGGGCCTGGAGGGACGAGCAGTACTTC
15,TRBD1,-,TRBJ2-5,TRBV2,CASSEDRGRRETQYF,TGTGCCAGCAGTGAGGACAGGGGGCGACGAGAGACCCAGTACTTC
12,-,-,TRBJ2-7,TRBV9,CASSPADNEQYF,TGTGCCAGCAGCCCTGCAGATAACGAGCAGTACTTC
10,-,-,TRBJ1-1,TRBV19,CATRGTEAFF,TGTGCCACCAGGGGAACTGAAGCTTTCTTT
18,TRBD1,-,TRBJ1-5,TRBV27,CASSPGTGKPYSNQPQHF,TGTGCCAGCAGTCCCGGGACAGGGAAGCCTTATAGCAATCAGCCCCAGCATTTT
12,-,-,TRBJ2-7,TRBV5-1,CASSRRADEQYF,TGCGCCAGCAGTCGCCGCGCCGACGAGCAGTACTTC
17,-,-,TRBJ2-5,TRBV18,CASSPLGLATLQETQYF,TGTGCCAGCTCACCATTAGGGCTAGCGACCCTCCAAGAGACCCAGTACTTC
15,-,-,TRBJ2-1,TRBV7-2,CASSPLRAQANEQFF,TGTGCCAGCAGTCCCCTGCGGGCTCAAGCCAATGAGCAGTTCTTC